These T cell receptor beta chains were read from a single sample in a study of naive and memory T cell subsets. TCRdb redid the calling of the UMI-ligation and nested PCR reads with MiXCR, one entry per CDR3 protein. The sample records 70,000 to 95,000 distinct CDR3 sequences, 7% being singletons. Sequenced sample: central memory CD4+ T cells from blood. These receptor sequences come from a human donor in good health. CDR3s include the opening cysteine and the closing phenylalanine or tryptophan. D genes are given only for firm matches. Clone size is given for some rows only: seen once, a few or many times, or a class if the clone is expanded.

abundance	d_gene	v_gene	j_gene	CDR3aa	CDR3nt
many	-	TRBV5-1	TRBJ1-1	CASSLAGGIKAEAFF	TGCGCCAGCAGCTTGGCAGGAGGAATAAAGGCTGAAGCTTTCTTT
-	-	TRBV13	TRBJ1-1	CASSFPWGSAGNTEAFF	TGTGCCAGCAGCTTCCCCTGGGGGTCCGCAGGGAACACTGAAGCTTTCTTT
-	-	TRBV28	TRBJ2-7	CASSSWTPSSYEQYF	TGTGCCAGCAGTTCCTGGACTCCCAGCTCCTACGAGCAGTACTTC
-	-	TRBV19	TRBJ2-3	CATSDWGKTDTQYF	TGTGCCACCTCGGACTGGGGGAAAACAGATACGCAGTATTTT
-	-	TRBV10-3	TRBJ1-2	CAILPSTGLNYGYTF	TGTGCCATCCTCCCGTCAACAGGGCTTAACTATGGCTACACCTTC
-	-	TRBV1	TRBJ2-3	CTNPGLAGGGRTDTQYF	TGCACCAACCCGGGACTAGCGGGGGGGGGGCGCACAGATACGCAGTATTTT
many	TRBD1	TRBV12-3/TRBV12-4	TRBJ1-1	CASRLETGRNTEAFF	TGTGCCAGCAGACTTGAGACAGGGAGGAACACTGAAGCTTTCTTT
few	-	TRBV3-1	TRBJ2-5	CASSQDTGGETQYF	TGTGCCAGCAGCCAAGATACTGGGGGAGAGACCCAGTACTTC
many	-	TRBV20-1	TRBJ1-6	CSAQDTFNSPLHF	TGCAGTGCTCAGGACACCTTTAATTCACCCCTCCACTTT
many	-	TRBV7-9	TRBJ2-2	CASSLVMGYSNTGELFF	TGTGCCAGCAGCTTAGTAATGGGGTATTCGAACACCGGGGAGCTGTTTTTT
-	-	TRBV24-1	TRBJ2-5	CATSDFGRQETQYF	TGTGCCACCAGTGATTTCGGCCGCCAAGAGACCCAGTACTTC
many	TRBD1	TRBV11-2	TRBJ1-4	CASGQDGLREKLFF	TGTGCCAGCGGACAGGATGGTCTCCGGGAAAAACTGTTTTTT
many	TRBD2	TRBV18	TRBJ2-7	CASSVSAGGYEQYF	TGTGCCAGCTCAGTTTCGGCGGGAGGGTATGAGCAGTACTTC
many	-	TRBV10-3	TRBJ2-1	CAISESPSSYNEQFF	TGTGCCATCAGTGAGTCCCCTAGCTCCTACAATGAGCAGTTCTTC
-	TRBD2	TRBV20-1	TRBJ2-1	CSARRGGAYNEQFF	TGCAGTGCTCGTCGGGGGGGGGCCTACAATGAGCAGTTCTTC
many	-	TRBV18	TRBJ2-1	CASSPPSRSSYNEQFF	TGTGCCAGCTCACCACCGTCCAGAAGCTCCTACAATGAGCAGTTCTTC
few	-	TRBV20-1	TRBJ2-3	CSASSRAQGNPDTQYF	TGCAGTGCTAGTTCACGGGCGCAGGGCAATCCAGATACGCAGTATTTT
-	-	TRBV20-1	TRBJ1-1	CSARDLGVGTEAFF	TGCAGTGCTAGAGATCTCGGGGTTGGTACTGAAGCTTTCTTT
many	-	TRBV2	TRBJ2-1	CASTEQGSAYNEQFF	TGTGCCAGCACGGAACAGGGTTCTGCCTACAATGAGCAGTTCTTC
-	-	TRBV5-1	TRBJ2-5	CASKGETQYF	TGCGCCAGCAAAGGGGAGACCCAGTACTTC
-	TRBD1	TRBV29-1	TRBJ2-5	CSVAGTGGTQYF	TGCAGCGTTGCCGGGACAGGGGGGACCCAGTACTTC
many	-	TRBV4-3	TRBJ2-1	CASSQVHRASYNEQFF	TGCGCCAGCAGCCAAGTTCACCGGGCTTCCTACAATGAGCAGTTCTTC
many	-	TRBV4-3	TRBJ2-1	CASSQELGYNEQFF	TGCGCCAGCAGCCAAGAGTTGGGTTACAATGAGCAGTTCTTC
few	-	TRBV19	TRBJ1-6	CASSTLSGSTNSPLHF	TGTGCCAGTAGTACTCTCTCCGGGTCCACAAATTCACCCCTCCACTTT
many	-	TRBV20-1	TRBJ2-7	CSARHGTRSYEQYF	TGCAGTGCTAGACATGGAACCCGCTCCTACGAGCAGTACTTC
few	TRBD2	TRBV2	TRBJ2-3	CASSGKLAGLAFTDTQYF	TGTGCCAGCAGTGGAAAACTAGCGGGATTGGCATTCACAGATACGCAGTATTTT
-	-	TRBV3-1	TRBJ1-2	CASSVQRGGNYGYTF	TGTGCCAGCAGCGTTCAGCGCGGGGGTAACTATGGCTACACCTTC
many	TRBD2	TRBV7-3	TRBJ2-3	CASSLAGGYDTQYF	TGTGCCAGCAGCTTAGCGGGGGGGTACGATACGCAGTATTTT
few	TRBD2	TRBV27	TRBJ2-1	CASSLSIIKGRLAGGTEQFF	TGTGCCAGCAGTTTATCGATAATTAAGGGTAGGCTAGCGGGAGGCACTGAGCAGTTCTTC